Below are 5 T cell receptor beta chains sequenced from a single sample in a study of T cell responses to AZD1222 COVID-19 vaccine. TCRdb's table, derived via immunoSEQ multiplex PCR, lists solely in-frame clones and lacks some. The table has around 180,000 clones, around 90% seen once. The source material was peripheral blood, sampled on day 0 of AZD1222 vaccination. Every receptor here comes from an adult in good health.

The rearrangement uses TRBV5-6 and TRBJ1-1; no clear D gene. V was pared by 1 base and J by 5 bases, with 9 bases between. Germline V gene sequence: CDR1 SGHDT, CDR2 YYEEEE. The CDR3 sequence is 13 residues long. DNA of the CDR3: TGTGCCAGCAGCTTGCAGAGGGCGACTGAAGCTTTCTTT. Translated: CASSLQRATEAFF.

This clone was observed once. The chain joins TRBV18 to TRBJ1-4; tentative D call: TRBD1 (5 bases). V lost 5 bases and J lost 2, with 9 bases in between. There are 14 residues in the CDR3. Per germline, CDR1 KGHSH and CDR2 LQKENI. This CDR3 is CASSSGRTNEKLFF. CDR3 in DNA: TGTGCCAGCTCATCGGGACGGACTAATGAAAAACTGTTTTTT.

V is TRBV18 and J is TRBJ2-2; D may be TRBD2 (5 bases). V dropped 1 base and J dropped 2 bases, with 20 bases sitting between them. In germline, CDR1 is KGHSH, CDR2 LQKENI. CDR3 length: 19 residues. The CDR3 DNA reads TGTGCCAGCTCACCACGGGTGGTAGTAGGGAGCCGAAACACCGGGGAGCTGTTTTTT. It translates to CASSPRVVVGSRNTGELFF.

V usage is TRBV11-2 and J usage is TRBJ2-3; 10 nucleotides align to TRBD2. Germline assignment: CDR1 SGHAT and CDR2 FQNNGV. This CDR3 has 16 residues. V shed 2 bases and J 4 bases; nucleotides not matched to a gene: 6. As DNA, the CDR3 is TGTGCCAGCAGCTTAACTAGCGGGAACTCGGCAGATACGCAGTATTTT. Amino acids: CASSLTSGNSADTQYF. The full variable domain, completed using reference TRBV11-2 and TRBJ2-3, is EAGVAQSPRYKIIEKRQSVAFWCNPISGHATLYWYQQILGQGPKLLIQFQNNGVVDDSQLPKDRFSAERLKGVDSTLKIQPAKLEDSAVYLCASSLTSGNSADTQYFGPGTRLTVL.

The genes are TRBV2 and TRBJ1-2, with 8 bases that match TRBD1. CDR1 SNHLY and CDR2 FYNNEI come from the germline V gene. The ends lost 4 bases at V and 4 bases at J; junction bases unmatched: 20. The CDR3 is 19 amino acids. CDR3 loop: CASSGPDREGFHAGYGYTF. The CDR3, as DNA: TGTGCCAGCAGTGGCCCGGACAGGGAGGGTTTCCACGCCGGCTATGGCTACACCTTC.